Listed below are T cell receptor beta chains from one sample, sequenced in a study of shared clonotypes between healthy human individuals. Produced via immunoSEQ multiplex PCR; TCRdb's table is partial and in-frame only. The repertoire holds some 500,000 clones, with about 96% as singletons. Sequences were obtained from naive CD4+ T cells sorted from blood. The origin of the receptors is a woman aged 25 to 39 in good health. Each CDR3 is given with its conserved first and last residue. The D gene is left open where the match is weak. Part of the rows lack a size; the others show once, few, many or a class for expanded clones.

J gene: TRBJ1-5; D gene: -; V gene: TRBV5-1; clone size: -; CDR3 protein: CASSLGEHSNQPQHF; CDR3 DNA: TGCGCCAGCAGCTTGGGCGAACATAGCAATCAGCCCCAGCATTTT
J gene: TRBJ2-6; D gene: -; V gene: TRBV9; clone size: -; CDR3 protein: CASSETTATASAGANVLTF; CDR3 DNA: TGTGCCAGCAGCGAGACGACCGCGACAGCATCTGCTGGGGCCAACGTCCTGACTTTC
J gene: TRBJ2-7; D gene: TRBD1; V gene: TRBV28; clone size: -; CDR3 protein: CASSLTGLYEQYF; CDR3 DNA: TGTGCCAGCAGTTTGACAGGGCTCTACGAGCAGTACTTC
J gene: TRBJ2-2; D gene: -; V gene: TRBV11-3; clone size: -; CDR3 protein: CASSLEGRTGELFF; CDR3 DNA: TGTGCCAGCAGCTTAGAGGGAAGGACCGGGGAGCTGTTTTTT
J gene: TRBJ2-5; D gene: TRBD2; V gene: TRBV23-1; clone size: -; CDR3 protein: CASSQIPLAGGLQETQYF; CDR3 DNA: TGCGCCAGCAGTCAAATCCCCCTAGCGGGAGGGCTCCAAGAGACCCAGTACTTC
J gene: TRBJ1-4; D gene: TRBD1; V gene: TRBV28; clone size: -; CDR3 protein: CASTMGDRTEKLFF; CDR3 DNA: TGTGCCAGCACCATGGGGGACAGGACAGAAAAACTGTTTTTT
J gene: TRBJ1-1; D gene: TRBD1; V gene: TRBV7-3; clone size: -; CDR3 protein: CASSPALDRDAFF; CDR3 DNA: TGTGCCAGCAGCCCAGCCCTGGACAGGGACGCTTTCTTT
J gene: TRBJ2-7; D gene: -; V gene: TRBV19; clone size: -; CDR3 protein: CASSRETLYEQYF; CDR3 DNA: TGTGCCAGTAGCAGAGAAACCCTCTACGAGCAGTACTTC
J gene: TRBJ2-1; D gene: -; V gene: TRBV28; clone size: -; CDR3 protein: CASSPGTGKRGSYNEQFF; CDR3 DNA: TGTGCCAGCAGTCCCGGGACCGGCAAGAGGGGCTCCTACAATGAGCAGTTCTTC
J gene: TRBJ2-7; D gene: TRBD1; V gene: TRBV28; clone size: -; CDR3 protein: CASSPPGQGSYEQYF; CDR3 DNA: TGTGCCAGCAGCCCACCCGGACAGGGCTCCTACGAGCAGTACTTC
J gene: TRBJ1-1; D gene: TRBD1; V gene: TRBV11-2; clone size: -; CDR3 protein: CASSLVTGANTEAFF; CDR3 DNA: TGTGCCAGCAGCTTAGTGACAGGGGCGAACACTGAAGCTTTCTTT
J gene: TRBJ2-7; D gene: TRBD1; V gene: TRBV5-1; clone size: -; CDR3 protein: CASGTGYEQYF; CDR3 DNA: TGCGCCAGCGGGACAGGATACGAGCAGTACTTC
J gene: TRBJ1-5; D gene: -; V gene: TRBV10-3; clone size: -; CDR3 protein: CAISAVDQPQHF; CDR3 DNA: TGTGCCATCAGTGCGGTCGATCAGCCCCAGCATTTT
J gene: TRBJ2-7; D gene: TRBD1; V gene: TRBV6-6; clone size: -; CDR3 protein: CASSYGQGAYEQYF; CDR3 DNA: TGTGCCAGCAGTTACGGACAGGGGGCCTACGAGCAGTACTTC
J gene: TRBJ2-5; D gene: -; V gene: TRBV5-1; clone size: -; CDR3 protein: CASSRAQETQYF; CDR3 DNA: TGCGCCAGCAGCCGAGCCCAAGAGACCCAGTACTTC
J gene: TRBJ2-2; D gene: -; V gene: TRBV7-2; clone size: -; CDR3 protein: CASSLAGRGNTGELFF; CDR3 DNA: TGTGCCAGCAGCTTAGCTGGCAGGGGCAACACCGGGGAGCTGTTTTTT
J gene: TRBJ2-6; D gene: -; V gene: TRBV28; clone size: -; CDR3 protein: CASSLFYGTGANVLTF; CDR3 DNA: TGTGCCAGCAGTTTATTCTACGGGACTGGGGCCAACGTCCTGACTTTC
J gene: TRBJ2-7; D gene: TRBD2; V gene: TRBV27; clone size: -; CDR3 protein: CASSTRLAGFLEQYF; CDR3 DNA: TGTGCCAGCAGTACCCGACTAGCGGGATTTCTCGAGCAGTACTTC
J gene: TRBJ1-5; D gene: -; V gene: TRBV19; clone size: once; CDR3 protein: CATKAGRNSNQPQHF; CDR3 DNA: TGTGCCACCAAAGCAGGCAGGAATAGCAATCAGCCCCAGCATTTT
J gene: TRBJ2-7; D gene: -; V gene: TRBV11-2; clone size: -; CDR3 protein: CASSISIYEQYF; CDR3 DNA: TGTGCCAGCAGCATAAGCATCTACGAGCAGTACTTC
J gene: TRBJ2-2; D gene: TRBD2; V gene: TRBV28; clone size: once; CDR3 protein: CASSFSGFTGELFF; CDR3 DNA: TGTGCCAGCAGTTTTAGCGGGTTCACCGGGGAGCTGTTTTTT
J gene: TRBJ2-7; D gene: -; V gene: TRBV28; clone size: -; CDR3 protein: CASTPGRDAYEQYF; CDR3 DNA: TGTGCCAGCACCCCCGGGAGAGATGCCTACGAGCAGTACTTC
J gene: TRBJ2-1; D gene: TRBD2; V gene: TRBV28; clone size: -; CDR3 protein: CASSASRGRLNNEQFF; CDR3 DNA: TGTGCCAGCAGTGCGTCGCGGGGGAGGCTTAACAATGAGCAGTTCTTC
J gene: TRBJ1-3; D gene: -; V gene: TRBV25-1; clone size: once; CDR3 protein: CASSDWGSGNTIYF; CDR3 DNA: TGTGCCAGCAGTGACTGGGGTAGCGGAAACACCATATATTTT
J gene: TRBJ2-1; D gene: -; V gene: TRBV11-2; clone size: once; CDR3 protein: CASSPLRGKGEQFF; CDR3 DNA: TGTGCCAGCAGCCCACTCCGGGGGAAGGGTGAGCAGTTCTTC
J gene: TRBJ1-3; D gene: -; V gene: TRBV28; clone size: -; CDR3 protein: CASSLSWGFSGNTIYF; CDR3 DNA: TGTGCCAGCAGTTTGTCCTGGGGATTTTCTGGAAACACCATATATTTT
J gene: TRBJ1-1; D gene: -; V gene: TRBV28; clone size: -; CDR3 protein: CASSIGTLNTEAFF; CDR3 DNA: TGTGCCAGCAGTATTGGGACATTGAACACTGAAGCTTTCTTT
J gene: TRBJ2-7; D gene: TRBD1; V gene: TRBV28; clone size: -; CDR3 protein: CASSLWGQGDEQYF; CDR3 DNA: TGTGCCAGCAGTTTGTGGGGACAGGGTGACGAGCAGTACTTC
J gene: TRBJ1-3; D gene: -; V gene: TRBV6-1; clone size: -; CDR3 protein: CASSGGEAGWFGSGNTIYF; CDR3 DNA: TGTGCCAGCAGTGGGGGGGAGGCAGGGTGGTTTGGGTCTGGAAACACCATATATTTT
J gene: TRBJ2-7; D gene: -; V gene: TRBV5-1; clone size: -; CDR3 protein: CASSLDASGTPYEQYF; CDR3 DNA: TGCGCCAGCAGCTTGGATGCGAGCGGTACCCCCTACGAGCAGTACTTC
J gene: TRBJ2-1; D gene: TRBD1; V gene: TRBV28; clone size: -; CDR3 protein: CASSRSGTAYNEQFF; CDR3 DNA: TGTGCCAGCAGTCGGTCAGGGACAGCCTACAATGAGCAGTTCTTC
J gene: TRBJ2-2; D gene: TRBD1; V gene: TRBV19; clone size: -; CDR3 protein: CASSSGQGNGELFF; CDR3 DNA: TGTGCCAGTAGTTCGGGACAGGGGAACGGGGAGCTGTTTTTT
J gene: TRBJ2-7; D gene: TRBD2; V gene: TRBV28; clone size: -; CDR3 protein: CASSPRRAGGPIEKQYF; CDR3 DNA: TGTGCCAGCAGTCCAAGGAGGGCGGGAGGCCCCATCGAAAAGCAGTACTTC
J gene: TRBJ1-1; D gene: -; V gene: TRBV5-5; clone size: -; CDR3 protein: CASSHTGTMNTEAFF; CDR3 DNA: TGTGCCAGCAGCCACACCGGGACAATGAACACTGAAGCTTTCTTT
J gene: TRBJ2-7; D gene: -; V gene: TRBV28; clone size: -; CDR3 protein: CASSPPSFNEQYF; CDR3 DNA: TGTGCCAGCAGTCCTCCGAGCTTTAACGAGCAGTACTTC
J gene: TRBJ1-2; D gene: TRBD1; V gene: TRBV18; clone size: -; CDR3 protein: CASSRGTGDGYTF; CDR3 DNA: TGTGCCAGCTCACGGGGGACAGGGGATGGCTACACCTTC
J gene: TRBJ1-1; D gene: TRBD1; V gene: TRBV6-5; clone size: -; CDR3 protein: CASTRQGDTEAFF; CDR3 DNA: TGTGCCAGCACAAGACAGGGTGACACTGAAGCTTTCTTT
J gene: TRBJ1-5; D gene: -; V gene: TRBV25-1; clone size: -; CDR3 protein: CASSEVPRTEDSNQPQHF; CDR3 DNA: TGTGCCAGCAGTGAGGTTCCCCGGACAGAAGATAGCAATCAGCCCCAGCATTTT
J gene: TRBJ1-1; D gene: -; V gene: TRBV19; clone size: -; CDR3 protein: CASSIAGSTEAFF; CDR3 DNA: TGTGCCAGTAGTATTGCGGGGTCCACTGAAGCTTTCTTT
J gene: TRBJ2-1; D gene: -; V gene: TRBV11-2; clone size: -; CDR3 protein: CASSLGTDEQFF; CDR3 DNA: TGTGCCAGCAGCTTGGGGACCGATGAGCAGTTCTTC
J gene: TRBJ1-2; D gene: -; V gene: TRBV28; clone size: -; CDR3 protein: CASRGSAGDYGYTF; CDR3 DNA: TGTGCCAGCAGGGGATCGGCAGGGGACTATGGCTACACCTTC
J gene: TRBJ2-1; D gene: -; V gene: TRBV4-1; clone size: -; CDR3 protein: CASSQDRTPYNEQFF; CDR3 DNA: TGCGCCAGCAGCCAAGATCGAACCCCCTACAATGAGCAGTTCTTC
J gene: TRBJ2-5; D gene: -; V gene: TRBV19; clone size: -; CDR3 protein: CASSTGAQETQYF; CDR3 DNA: TGTGCCAGTAGTACAGGGGCACAAGAGACCCAGTACTTC
J gene: TRBJ2-1; D gene: TRBD2; V gene: TRBV28; clone size: -; CDR3 protein: CASSETGASGEGNEQFF; CDR3 DNA: TGTGCCAGCAGCGAGACGGGTGCTAGCGGGGAAGGGAATGAGCAGTTCTTC
J gene: TRBJ2-4; D gene: -; V gene: TRBV10-1; clone size: -; CDR3 protein: CANPGGSGPIKNIQYF; CDR3 DNA: TGCGCCAACCCCGGAGGGTCAGGGCCCATCAAAAACATTCAGTACTTC
J gene: TRBJ2-3; D gene: -; V gene: TRBV6-1; clone size: -; CDR3 protein: CASSDPAAPDTQYF; CDR3 DNA: TGTGCCAGCAGTGACCCTGCGGCCCCAGATACGCAGTATTTT
J gene: TRBJ1-1; D gene: -; V gene: TRBV29-1; clone size: -; CDR3 protein: CSTKGGSANTEAFF; CDR3 DNA: TGCAGCACTAAGGGGGGCAGCGCGAACACTGAAGCTTTCTTT
J gene: TRBJ1-3; D gene: -; V gene: TRBV18; clone size: -; CDR3 protein: CASSPPGGQGAGNTIYF; CDR3 DNA: TGTGCCAGCTCACCCCCCGGCGGGCAGGGAGCTGGAAACACCATATATTTT
J gene: TRBJ1-1; D gene: -; V gene: TRBV6-5; clone size: -; CDR3 protein: CASSLWAGATEAFF; CDR3 DNA: TGTGCCAGCAGTCTCTGGGCAGGGGCGACTGAAGCTTTCTTT
J gene: TRBJ2-7; D gene: -; V gene: TRBV28; clone size: -; CDR3 protein: CASSPPHSYEQYF; CDR3 DNA: TGTGCCAGCAGTCCGCCGCACTCCTACGAGCAGTACTTC
J gene: TRBJ2-7; D gene: TRBD2; V gene: TRBV18; clone size: -; CDR3 protein: CASSPSSGRNEQYF; CDR3 DNA: TGTGCCAGCTCACCATCTAGCGGGAGGAACGAGCAGTACTTC
J gene: TRBJ2-7; D gene: -; V gene: TRBV28; clone size: -; CDR3 protein: CASRSITGLQEQYF; CDR3 DNA: TGTGCCAGCAGATCCATCACAGGGCTTCAAGAGCAGTACTTC
J gene: TRBJ1-1; D gene: -; V gene: TRBV2; clone size: -; CDR3 protein: CASSYLNTEAFF; CDR3 DNA: TGTGCCAGCAGCTACCTAAACACTGAAGCTTTCTTT
J gene: TRBJ1-1; D gene: -; V gene: TRBV29-1; clone size: -; CDR3 protein: CSVSRPLATEAFF; CDR3 DNA: TGCAGCGTTTCGCGGCCCCTGGCCACTGAAGCTTTCTTT
J gene: TRBJ2-7; D gene: -; V gene: TRBV19; clone size: -; CDR3 protein: CASSGPFYEQYF; CDR3 DNA: TGTGCCAGTTCCGGCCCCTTCTACGAGCAGTACTTC
J gene: TRBJ1-1; D gene: -; V gene: TRBV6-5; clone size: once; CDR3 protein: CASRNPKNTEAFF; CDR3 DNA: TGTGCCAGCAGGAATCCCAAGAACACTGAAGCTTTCTTT
J gene: TRBJ1-1; D gene: -; V gene: TRBV10-3; clone size: -; CDR3 protein: CASRNAAEAFF; CDR3 DNA: TGTGCCAGCAGAAACGCGGCTGAAGCTTTCTTT
J gene: TRBJ2-3; D gene: -; V gene: TRBV5-1; clone size: -; CDR3 protein: CASSFSGPVTDTQYF; CDR3 DNA: TGCGCCAGCAGCTTCTCAGGCCCTGTCACAGATACGCAGTATTTT